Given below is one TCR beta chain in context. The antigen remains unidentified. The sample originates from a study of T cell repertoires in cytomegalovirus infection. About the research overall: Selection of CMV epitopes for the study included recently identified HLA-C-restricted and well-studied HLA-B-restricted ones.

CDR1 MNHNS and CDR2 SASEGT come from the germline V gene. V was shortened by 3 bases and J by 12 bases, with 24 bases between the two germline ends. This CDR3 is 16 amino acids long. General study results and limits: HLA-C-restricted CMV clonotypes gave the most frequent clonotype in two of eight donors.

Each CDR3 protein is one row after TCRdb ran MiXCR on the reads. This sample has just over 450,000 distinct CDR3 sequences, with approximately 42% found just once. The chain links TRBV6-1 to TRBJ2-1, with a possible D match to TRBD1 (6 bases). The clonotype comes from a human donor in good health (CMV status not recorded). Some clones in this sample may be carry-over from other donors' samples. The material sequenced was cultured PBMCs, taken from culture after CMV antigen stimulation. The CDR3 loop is CASSESRDRFLGGQFF. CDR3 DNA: TGTGCCAGCAGTGAGAGTAGGGATCGATTCCTAGGGGGGCAGTTCTTC.